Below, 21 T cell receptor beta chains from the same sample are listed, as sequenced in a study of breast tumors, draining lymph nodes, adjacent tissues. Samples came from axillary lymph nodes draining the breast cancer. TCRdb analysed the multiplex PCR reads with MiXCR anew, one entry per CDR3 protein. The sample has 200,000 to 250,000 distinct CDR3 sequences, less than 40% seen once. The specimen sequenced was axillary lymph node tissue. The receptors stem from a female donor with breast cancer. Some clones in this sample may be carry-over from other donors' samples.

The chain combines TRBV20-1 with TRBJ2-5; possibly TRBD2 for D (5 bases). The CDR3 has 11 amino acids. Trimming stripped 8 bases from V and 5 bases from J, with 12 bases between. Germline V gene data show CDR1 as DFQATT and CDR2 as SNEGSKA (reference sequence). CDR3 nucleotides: TGCAGTCCGATACTAGGGGAGACCCAGTACTTC. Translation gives CSPILGETQYF.

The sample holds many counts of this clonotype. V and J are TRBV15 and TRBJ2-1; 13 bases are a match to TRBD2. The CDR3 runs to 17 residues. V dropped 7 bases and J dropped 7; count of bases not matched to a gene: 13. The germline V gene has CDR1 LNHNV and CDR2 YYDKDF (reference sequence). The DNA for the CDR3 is TGTGCCACCATCTCGGGGACTAGCGGGAAGGGTTCGAATGAGCAGTTCTTC. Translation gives CATISGTSGKGSNEQFF. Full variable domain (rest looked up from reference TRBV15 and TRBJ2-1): DAMVIQNPRYQVTQFGKPVTLSCSQTLNHNVMYWYQQKSSQAPKLLFHYYDKDFNNEADTPDNFQSRRPNTSFCFLDIRSPGLGDTAMYLCATISGTSGKGSNEQFFGPGTRLTVL.

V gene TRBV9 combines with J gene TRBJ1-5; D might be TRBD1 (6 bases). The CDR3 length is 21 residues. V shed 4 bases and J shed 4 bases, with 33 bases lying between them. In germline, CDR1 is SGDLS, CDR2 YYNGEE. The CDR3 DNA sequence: TGTGCCAGCAGCACACAGGGTTATGGCTACTGTGGTTCGGGGGGAAATCAGCCCCAGCATTTT. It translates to CASSTQGYGYCGSGGNQPQHF.

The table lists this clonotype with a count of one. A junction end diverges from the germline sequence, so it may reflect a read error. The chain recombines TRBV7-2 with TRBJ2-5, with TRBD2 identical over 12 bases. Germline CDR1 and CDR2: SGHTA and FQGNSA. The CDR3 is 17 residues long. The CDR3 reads CASSSLAGGPGGEPQNF. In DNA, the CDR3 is TGTGCCAGCAGCTCCCTAGCGGGGGGGCCGGGTGGTGAGCCCCAGAACTTC.

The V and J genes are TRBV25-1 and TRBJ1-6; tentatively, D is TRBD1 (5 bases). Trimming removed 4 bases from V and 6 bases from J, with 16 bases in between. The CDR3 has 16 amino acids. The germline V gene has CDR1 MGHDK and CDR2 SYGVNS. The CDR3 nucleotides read TGTGCCAGCAGTGCTAGTTTAGCCAGGGTTAATTCACCCCTCCACTTT. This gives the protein CASSASLARVNSPLHF.

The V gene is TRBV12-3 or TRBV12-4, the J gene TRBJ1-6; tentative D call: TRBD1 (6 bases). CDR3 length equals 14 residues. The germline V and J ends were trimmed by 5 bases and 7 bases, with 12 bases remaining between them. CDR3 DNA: TGTGCCAGCAGTATACAGGGCGTAAATTCACCCCTCCACTTT. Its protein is CASSIQGVNSPLHF.

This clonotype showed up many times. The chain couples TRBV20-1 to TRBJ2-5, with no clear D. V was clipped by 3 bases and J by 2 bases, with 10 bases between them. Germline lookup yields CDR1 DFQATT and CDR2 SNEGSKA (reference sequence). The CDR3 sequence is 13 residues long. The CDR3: CSARASIQETQYF. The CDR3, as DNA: TGCAGTGCTAGGGCCTCAATTCAAGAGACCCAGTACTTC.

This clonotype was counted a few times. The CDR3, as DNA: TGTGCCAGCAGCTCGGGGACAGGAGATAAGTATAACTATGGCTACACCTTC. It is translated as CASSSGTGDKYNYGYTF. The chain recombines TRBV6-1 with TRBJ1-2; TRBD1 matches at 8 bases. Germline V lookup: CDR1 MNHNS, CDR2 SASEGT. V was pared by 6 bases and J by 1 base, with 13 bases of the junction left unmatched. The CDR3 sequence is 17 residues long.

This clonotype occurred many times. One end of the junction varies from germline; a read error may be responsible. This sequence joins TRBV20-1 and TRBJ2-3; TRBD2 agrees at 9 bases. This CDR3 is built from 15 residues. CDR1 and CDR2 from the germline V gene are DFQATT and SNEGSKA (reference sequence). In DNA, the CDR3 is TGCAGTGCCAGAGCGGGAGCGGGAGGTGTAGATACGCAGTATTTT. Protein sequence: CSARAGAGGVDTQYF.

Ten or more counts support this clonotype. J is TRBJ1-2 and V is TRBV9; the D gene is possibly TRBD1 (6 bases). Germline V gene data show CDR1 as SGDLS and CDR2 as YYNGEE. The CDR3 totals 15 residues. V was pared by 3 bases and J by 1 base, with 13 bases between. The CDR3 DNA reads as TGTGCCAGCAGCGGGCGAGGGGGGTTTAACTATGGCTACACCTTC. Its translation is CASSGRGGFNYGYTF.

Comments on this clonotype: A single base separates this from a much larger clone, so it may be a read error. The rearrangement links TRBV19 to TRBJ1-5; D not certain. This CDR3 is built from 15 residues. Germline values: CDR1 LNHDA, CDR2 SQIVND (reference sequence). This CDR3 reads CASSIVEGSNQLQHF. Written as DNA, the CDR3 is TGTGCCAGTAGTATAGTAGAGGGTAGCAATCAGCTCCAGCATTTT.

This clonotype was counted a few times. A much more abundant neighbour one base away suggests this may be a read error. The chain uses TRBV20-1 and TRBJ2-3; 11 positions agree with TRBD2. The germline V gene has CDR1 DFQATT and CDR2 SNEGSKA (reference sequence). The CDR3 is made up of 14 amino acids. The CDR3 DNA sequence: TGCAGTGCGAGGACTAGCGGGTTGACAGCTACGCAGTATTTT. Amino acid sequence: CSARTSGLTATQYF.

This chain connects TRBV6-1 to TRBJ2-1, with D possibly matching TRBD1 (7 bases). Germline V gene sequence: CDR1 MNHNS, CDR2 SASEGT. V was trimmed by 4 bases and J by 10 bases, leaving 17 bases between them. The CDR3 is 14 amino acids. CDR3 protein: CASSATGQAGEQFF. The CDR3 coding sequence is TGTGCCAGCAGTGCAACAGGACAGGCGGGGGAGCAGTTCTTC.

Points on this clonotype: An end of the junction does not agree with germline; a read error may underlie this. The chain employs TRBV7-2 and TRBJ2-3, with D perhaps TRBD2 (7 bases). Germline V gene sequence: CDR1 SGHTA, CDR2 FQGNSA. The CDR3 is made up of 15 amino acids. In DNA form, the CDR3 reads TGTGTCAGCAGCTTAGTAGGGGGAGGGACAGATACGCAGTATTTT. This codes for CVSSLVGGGTDTQYF. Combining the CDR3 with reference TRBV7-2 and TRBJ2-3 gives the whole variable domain GAGVSQSPSNKVTEKGKDVELRCDPISGHTALYWYRQSLGQGLEFLIYFQGNSAPDKSGLPSDRFSAERTGGSVSTLTIQRTQQEDSAVYLCVSSLVGGGTDTQYFGPGTRLTVL.

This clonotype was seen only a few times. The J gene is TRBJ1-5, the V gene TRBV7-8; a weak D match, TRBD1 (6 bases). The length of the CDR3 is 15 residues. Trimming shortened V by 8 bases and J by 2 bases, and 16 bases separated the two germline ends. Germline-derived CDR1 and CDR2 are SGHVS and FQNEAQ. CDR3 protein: CASRASGARNQPQHF. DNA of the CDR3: TGTGCCAGCCGCGCCTCAGGGGCCCGCAATCAGCCCCAGCATTTT.

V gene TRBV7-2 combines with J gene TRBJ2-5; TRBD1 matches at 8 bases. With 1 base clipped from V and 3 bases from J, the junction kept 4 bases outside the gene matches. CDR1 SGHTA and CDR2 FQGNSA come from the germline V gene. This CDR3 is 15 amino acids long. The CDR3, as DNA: TGTGCCAGCAGCTTAGGTCAGGACAGGGAAGAGACCCAGTACTTC. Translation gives CASSLGQDREETQYF.

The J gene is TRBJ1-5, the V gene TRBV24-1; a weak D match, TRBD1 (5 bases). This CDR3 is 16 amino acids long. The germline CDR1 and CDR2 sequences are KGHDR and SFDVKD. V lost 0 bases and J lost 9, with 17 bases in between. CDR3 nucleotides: TGTGCCACCAGTGATTTGGGCAGGGAGGGCTCTCGGCCCCAGCATTTT. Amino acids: CATSDLGREGSRPQHF.

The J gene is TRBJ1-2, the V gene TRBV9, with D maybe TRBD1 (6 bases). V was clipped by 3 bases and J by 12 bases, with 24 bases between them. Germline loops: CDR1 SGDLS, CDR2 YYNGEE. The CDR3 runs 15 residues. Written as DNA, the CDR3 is TGTGCCAGCAGCGATCCGGGACACATCAGCTATGGGCACACCTTC. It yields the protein CASSDPGHISYGHTF.

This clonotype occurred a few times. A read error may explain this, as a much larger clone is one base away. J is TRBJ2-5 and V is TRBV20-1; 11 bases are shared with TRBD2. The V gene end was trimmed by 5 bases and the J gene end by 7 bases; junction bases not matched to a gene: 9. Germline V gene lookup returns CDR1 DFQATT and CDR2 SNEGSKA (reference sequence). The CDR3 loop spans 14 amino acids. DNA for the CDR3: TGCAGTGCTGATCCGGGACTAGCGGAAGCGACCCAGTACTTC. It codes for CSADPGLAEATQYF.

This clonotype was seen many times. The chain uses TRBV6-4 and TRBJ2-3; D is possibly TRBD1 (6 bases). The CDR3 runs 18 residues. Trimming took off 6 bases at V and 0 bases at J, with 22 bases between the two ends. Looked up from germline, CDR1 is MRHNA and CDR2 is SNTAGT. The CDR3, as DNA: TGTGCCAGCAGCCCACCTTCACGACCGGGACAAAGCACAGATACGCAGTATTTT. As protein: CASSPPSRPGQSTDTQYF.

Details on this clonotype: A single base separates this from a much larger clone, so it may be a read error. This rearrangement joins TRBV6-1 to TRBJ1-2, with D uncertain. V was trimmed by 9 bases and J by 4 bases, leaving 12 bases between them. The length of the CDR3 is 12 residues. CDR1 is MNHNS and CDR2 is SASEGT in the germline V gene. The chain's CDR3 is CASTQVAYGYTF. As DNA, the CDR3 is TGTGCCAGTACTCAGGTTGCCTATGGCTACACCTTC.